This T cell receptor (beta chain) is drawn from a study of cytomegalovirus exposure and HLA in healthy donors. This clone was detected once. Antigen: not known. Per the germline V gene, CDR1 is SGHTA and CDR2 is FQGNSA. Deletions cut 5 bases from V and 3 bases from J, with 14 bases between. This CDR3 is 16 amino acids long. General study findings and limits: Later work showed greater clonal expansion in HLA-associated TCR beta chains than in equally common others. When analyzed later, a missense DCLRE1C variant was found to be linked to TCR beta V- and J-gene trimming. The authors excluded some V segments, including TRBV6-2 and TRBV6-3, as indistinguishable. In an earlier analysis, about 87% or about 30%: the productive usage of most TCR beta V segments.

With 60 Vbeta and 13 Jbeta primers, the PCR was carried out. Assay: immunoSEQ multiplex PCR; the TCRdb copy retains only in-frame clones and omits some. The profile covers roughly 130,000 clones, with approximately 79% appearing a single time and approximately 0.97% taken by the ten largest. The sequence derives from a man between 18 and 35 years old in good health and CMV-seronegative. The chain is built from TRBV7-2 and TRBJ1-6; no definite D call. The specimen was PBMCs. CDR3 sequence (DNA): TGTGCCAGCAGCCGACACCAGATTAACTATAATTCACCCCTCCACTTT. Translation gives CASSRHQINYNSPLHF.